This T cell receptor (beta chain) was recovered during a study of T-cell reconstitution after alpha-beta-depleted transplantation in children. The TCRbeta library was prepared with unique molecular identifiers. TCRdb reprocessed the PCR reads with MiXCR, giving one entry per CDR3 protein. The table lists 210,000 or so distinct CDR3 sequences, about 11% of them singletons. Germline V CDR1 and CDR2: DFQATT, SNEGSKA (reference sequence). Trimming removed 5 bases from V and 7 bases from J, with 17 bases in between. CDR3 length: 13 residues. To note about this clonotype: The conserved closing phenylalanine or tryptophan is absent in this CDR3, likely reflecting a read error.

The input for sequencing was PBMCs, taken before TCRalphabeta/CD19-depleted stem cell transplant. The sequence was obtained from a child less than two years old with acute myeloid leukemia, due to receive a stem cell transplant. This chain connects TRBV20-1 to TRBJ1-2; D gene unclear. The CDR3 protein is CSALTVGVSGYTL. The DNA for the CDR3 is TGCAGTGCTTTGACCGTCGGCGTTTCTGGCTACACCCTC.